This TCR beta chain was recorded in a study of blood T cell repertoires in COVID-19 (dated by TCRdb to 2020 to 2022). Looking at the study overall: Samples covering the acute and convalescent phases of COVID-19 were provided by collaborators in the United States, Italy and Spain. The material from the prospective study consisted of cDNA or gDNA derived from T cells, B-cell-depleted T cells, or PBMCs. Deeply sampled blood TCRbeta repertoires from subjects exposed to, actively infected with, or recovered from COVID-19 were included in the dataset. The repertoires were released in a freely available public database meant as a resource for research on the immune response to SARS-CoV-2. The samples were drawn from the first 160 participants of the ongoing ImmuneRACE study and from 1,254 subjects provided by 6 global collaborators. Sample metadata almost always included a de-identified subject ID, COVID-19 status, age in years and sex. Where available, HLA class I and class II types were taken from metadata supplied by the sample provider and were not determined by assay-based typing. Results the study describes overall, beyond this receptor: The amount of clinical and demographic metadata varied by source and participant and was provided uncurated.

On this clone itself: There is no known antigen for this receptor. Qualities for individual bases were not recorded, and no much larger clone is one base off.

As encoded in the germline V gene, CDR1 is MDHEN while CDR2 is SYDVKM. Including the terminal cysteine and phenylalanine, the CDR3 comprises 11 residues. The CDR3 DNA has 33 bases and is translated from base 1. V is pared back by 9 bases and J by 0 bases, with 5 bases lying between the germline termini. TCRbeta CDR3 regions were amplified from genomic DNA using the immunoSEQ Assay, a bias-controlled multiplex PCR. On the authors' methods: Within the assay, amplification of reference gene primers was used to estimate how many nucleated cells each sample contained. To quantify the absolute abundance of each unique TCRbeta CDR3 rearrangement, sequence reads were collapsed and filtered. Productive Simpson clonality was computed per sample as the square root of Simpson's diversity index over productive rearrangements. In TCRdb, the immuneACCESS table is reduced to in-frame sequences with V and J assigned. These tables do not hold every clone; where another copy was compared, an unresolved V gene accounts for under half, and the others remain unexplained. Clonal size and the V and J genes are those of that table, whereas D and trimming came from the DNA. The sample table records about 130,000 clones; approximately 77% of these occur just once. The leading ten clones occupy over 15% of the sample.

Whole blood was collected in K2EDTA tubes by collaborating institutions according to the institutions' own protocols. For TCRbeta analysis, collaborator samples were shipped as frozen whole blood, as isolated PBMCs, or as DNA extracted from either sample type. The V and J segments used are TRBV28 and TRBJ1-1; no confident D gene assignment can be made. The sequenced material came from peripheral blood. This TCR came from a man older than 75 with acute or convalescent COVID-19. The CDR3 loop reads CASIMNTEAFF. The DNA is as follows: TGTGCCAGTATAATGAACACTGAAGCTTTCTTT.